The clone carrying this T cell receptor (beta chain) was counted a few times. Its antigen is not known. This sample is part of a study of CD8 T cells in ankylosing spondylitis. Study-wide findings and caveats: Blood of patients with ankylosing spondylitis appeared to be characterized by a TCR beta motif of seven or eight highly homologous variants.

This CDR3 comprises 14 residues. Trimming took 1 base from V and 6 from J, leaving 10 bases between them. Germline CDR1 reads MGHRA; CDR2 reads YSYEKL. A quantitative 5'-RACE method, one with molecular barcodes, was used to make TCR beta libraries. TCRdb called the 5' RACE reads again in MiXCR, with one record for every CDR3 protein. Of 300,000 to 350,000 distinct CDR3 sequences in the sample, roughly 14% were seen once. The sequenced sample consisted of blood, either unsorted or a sorted T cell fraction (not recorded which). The clonotype comes from a male donor with ankylosing spondylitis or in good health (not recorded which). J is TRBJ2-1 and V is TRBV4-1; maybe TRBD1 (6 bases). For the CDR3, the DNA is TGCGCCAGCAGCCAAGTGACAGGCTTCAATGAGCAGTTCTTC. Translated, it gives CASSQVTGFNEQFF.